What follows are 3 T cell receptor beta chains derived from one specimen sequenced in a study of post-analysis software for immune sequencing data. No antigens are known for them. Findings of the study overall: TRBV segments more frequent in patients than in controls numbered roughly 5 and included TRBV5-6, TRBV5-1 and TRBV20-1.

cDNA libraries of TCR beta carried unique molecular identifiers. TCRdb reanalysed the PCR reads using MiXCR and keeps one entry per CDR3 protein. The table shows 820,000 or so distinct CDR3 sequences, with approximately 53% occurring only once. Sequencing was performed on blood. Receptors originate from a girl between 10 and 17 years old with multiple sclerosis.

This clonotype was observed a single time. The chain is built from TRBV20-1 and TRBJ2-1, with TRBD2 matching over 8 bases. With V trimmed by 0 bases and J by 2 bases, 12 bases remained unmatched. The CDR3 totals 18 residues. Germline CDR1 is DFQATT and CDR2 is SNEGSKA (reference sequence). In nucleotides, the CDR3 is TGCAGTGCTAGAGATTTTAAGCCGGGGGGGCTAACCTACAATGAGCAGTTCTTC. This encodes CSARDFKPGGLTYNEQFF.

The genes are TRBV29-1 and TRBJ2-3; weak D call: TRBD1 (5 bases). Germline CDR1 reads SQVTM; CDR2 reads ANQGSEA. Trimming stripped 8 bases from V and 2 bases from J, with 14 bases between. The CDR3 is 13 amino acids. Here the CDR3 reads CSLKGMYTDTQYF. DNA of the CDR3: TGCAGCCTAAAGGGGATGTACACAGATACGCAGTATTTT.

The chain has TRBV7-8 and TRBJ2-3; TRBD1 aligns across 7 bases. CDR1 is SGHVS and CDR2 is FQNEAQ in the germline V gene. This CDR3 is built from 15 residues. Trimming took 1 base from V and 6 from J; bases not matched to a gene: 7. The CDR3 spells CASSLVAVDRDTQYF. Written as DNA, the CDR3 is TGTGCCAGCAGCTTAGTCGCAGTGGACAGGGATACGCAGTATTTT.